Sequencing of this T cell receptor (beta chain) was carried out in a study of blood T cell repertoires in COVID-19. Overall study context: Some COVID-19 samples were acute and others convalescent; all came from the United States, Italy and Spain.

Germline V lookup: CDR1 SGHTA, CDR2 FQGNSA. The CDR3 spans 14 residues. Trimming removed 5 bases from V and 8 bases from J, with 18 bases in between. Per the original data handling: By means of reference gene primer amplification, nucleated cell counts were estimated. The repertoire was sequenced with immunoSEQ multiplex PCR; TCRdb's copy has only in-frame clones and lacks some. The DNA gave D and trimming, while V, J and clone size come from that table. The table shows 350,000 to 450,000 clones, with 85% occurring only once. The chain employs TRBV7-2 and TRBJ1-2; the D is unclear. Sequencing was done on a sample of peripheral blood. The origin of this receptor is a woman younger than 35 with acute or convalescent COVID-19. The CDR3 nucleotides are TGTGCCAGCAGCCCCGACCCCTTCGGCGGGGGCTACACCTTC. It yields the protein CASSPDPFGGGYTF.